This T cell receptor (beta chain) was obtained from a study of regulatory T cells in long-lasting Graves disease. This clonotype has more than one count but fewer than ten. The time point here: persistent/refractory GD, antithyroid drugs over 5 years with positive TRAb. Extracted PBMC RNA gave rise to the TCR library. With iRepertoire HTBI primers and Arm-PCR of CDR3 regions, TCR beta libraries were built. TCRdb used MiXCR to reprocess the multiplex PCR reads, holding one entry per CDR3 protein. The sample contains 250,000 to 300,000 distinct CDR3 sequences, around 20% of which appear only once. There are 15 residues in the CDR3. V was cut by 5 bases and J by 5 bases, with 15 bases left in between. The V gene's germline CDR1 is SGHTA and CDR2 FQGNSA.

Specimen: peripheral blood mononuclear cells (PBMCs), collected when the disease was refractory, from a patient treated with antithyroid drugs. This chain uses TRBV7-2 with TRBJ1-4; possible D gene TRBD1, 6 bases. This receptor was taken from a female donor with Graves disease. The CDR3 DNA follows: TGTGCCAGCAGCCCGCGACAGGTGGAAAATGAAAAACTGTTTTTT. Translated, it gives CASSPRQVENEKLFF.